The next 30 T cell receptor beta chains were all read from a single sample in a study of T-cell reconstitution after alpha-beta-depleted transplantation in children. TCRbeta library construction was performed incorporating unique molecular identifiers. TCRdb reanalysed the PCR reads using MiXCR and keeps one entry per CDR3 protein. The sample consists of about 410,000 distinct CDR3 sequences, roughly 20% of them appearing once. The sample here was PBMCs from the stem cell graft donor, taken from the stem cell graft. All receptors come from a human donor who donated a stem cell graft to a child with acute myeloid leukemia.

This clonotype showed up just a few times. This chain links TRBV5-1 with TRBJ2-5; D unresolved. The CDR3 consists of 14 residues. CDR1 is SGHRS, CDR2 YFSETQ, per germline. The V gene lost 4 bases and the J gene lost 4 bases, with 14 bases spanning the gap. CDR3 amino acids: CASSVNTVGETQYF. The DNA of the CDR3 is TGCGCCAGCAGCGTCAACACAGTAGGAGAGACCCAGTACTTC.

The chain links TRBV27 to TRBJ1-1; D gene unclear. The ends were cut back, 3 bases at V and 4 bases at J, with 12 bases in the middle. Germline CDR1 and CDR2: MNHEY and SMNVEV (reference sequence). The CDR3 runs 14 residues. The CDR3 protein is CASSLGGFGTEAFF. The CDR3 DNA reads as TGTGCCAGCAGTTTGGGTGGGTTTGGCACTGAAGCTTTCTTT.

The J gene is TRBJ2-7, the V gene TRBV25-1; D might be TRBD1 (6 bases). V was trimmed by 3 bases and J by 0 bases, leaving 15 bases between them. Looked up from germline, CDR1 is MGHDK and CDR2 is SYGVNS. The CDR3 spans 16 residues. CDR3 sequence (DNA): TGTGCCAGCAGTGATTCCCCCCGGACAGCCTCCTACGAGCAGTACTTC. Its translation: CASSDSPRTASYEQYF.

This clonotype was recorded a few times. The gene calls are TRBV25-1 and TRBJ2-7; maybe TRBD1 (6 bases). The germline V gene has CDR1 MGHDK and CDR2 SYGVNS. V was trimmed by 6 bases and J by 3 bases, leaving 12 bases between them. CDR3 length: 13 residues. DNA for the CDR3: TGTGCCAGCAGGGGGACAACCCTCTACGAGCAGTACTTC. Translated: CASRGTTLYEQYF.

V usage is TRBV7-3 and J usage is TRBJ1-5, with a possible D match to TRBD1 (6 bases). CDR3 length: 13 amino acids. CDR1 SGHTA and CDR2 FQGTGA come from the germline V gene. V lost 2 bases and J 9 bases, leaving 11 bases between the germline ends. In DNA form, the CDR3 reads TGTGCCAGCAGCTTAGGGGGGGCCTTGCCCCAGCATTTT. It specifies CASSLGGALPQHF.

The CDR3 coding sequence is TGTGCCAGCAGCGTAGAAGCGGGAGGGCCAACAGATACGCAGTATTTT. Translated: CASSVEAGGPTDTQYF. This chain uses TRBV9 with TRBJ2-3, with TRBD2 matching over 10 bases. The V and J ends lost 0 bases and 3 bases, in that order; junction bases with no gene match: 4. CDR1 SGDLS and CDR2 YYNGEE come from the germline V gene. The CDR3 is made up of 16 amino acids.

This clonotype was detected only a few times. The rearrangement uses TRBV4-1 and TRBJ2-1; unclear D gene. Germline CDR1 and CDR2: MGHRA and YSYEKL. The CDR3 consists of 16 residues. The V end lost 4 bases, the J end lost 5 bases, and 18 bases lay between the germline ends. For the CDR3, the DNA is TGCGCCAGCAGCCCCCACCTAGTGAACGGAAACAATGAGCAGTTCTTC. This encodes CASSPHLVNGNNEQFF.

This clonotype was detected many times. This chain joins TRBV24-1 and TRBJ2-7; D is possibly TRBD1 (5 bases). This CDR3 region has 13 residues. The V end was cut by 6 bases, the J end by 2 bases, with 10 bases between. CDR1 and CDR2 (germline): KGHDR, SFDVKD. CDR3 bases: TGTGCCACCAGTTCGGCAGGGACCTACGAGCAGTACTTC. Amino acids: CATSSAGTYEQYF.

This sequence joins TRBV27 and TRBJ2-4; D is tentatively TRBD1 or TRBD2 (7 bases each). V lost 3 bases, J lost 6 bases, and 15 bases lay in between. Germline V gene data show CDR1 as MNHEY and CDR2 as SMNVEV (reference sequence). This CDR3 is built from 15 residues. This CDR3 reads CASSFAGGGGNIQYF. CDR3 in DNA: TGTGCCAGCAGTTTTGCAGGGGGGGGCGGAAACATTCAGTACTTC.

The chain is built from TRBV28 and TRBJ2-5; 7 bases are a match to TRBD2. Unmatched junction bases numbered 13, after V lost 11 bases and J lost 4 bases. The germline gives CDR1 MDHEN, CDR2 SYDVKM. This CDR3 has 14 residues. Here the CDR3 DNA reads TGTGCCGGACAAGGGGCGGGGAGGGGAGAGACCCAGTACTTC. This sequence encodes CAGQGAGRGETQYF.

This clonotype was counted ten times or more. V gene TRBV20-1 combines with J gene TRBJ2-1; the match to TRBD1 covers 8 bases. The CDR3 covers 15 residues. The V gene end was trimmed by 3 bases and the J gene end by 12 bases; junction bases not matched to a gene: 16. Germline CDR1 and CDR2: DFQATT and SNEGSKA (reference sequence). For the CDR3, the DNA is TGCAGTGCTAGTTTCCCCGGGACAGGCCACGGGGGGCAGTTCTTC. Translating it yields CSASFPGTGHGGQFF.

The genes are TRBV20-1 and TRBJ2-1, with TRBD1 matching 10 bases. Germline CDR1 DFQATT, CDR2 SNEGSKA (reference sequence). The CDR3 totals 15 residues. The J segment lost 4 bases and the V segment lost 1 base, leaving 4 bases of the junction unmatched. The CDR3 is CSARADRGAYNEQFF. CDR3 bases: TGCAGTGCTAGAGCGGACAGGGGGGCTTACAATGAGCAGTTCTTC.

This clonotype came up many times. This chain links TRBV6-5 with TRBJ1-6; weak D call: TRBD1 (6 bases). Germline V gives CDR1 MNHEY, CDR2 SVGAGI. This CDR3 has 14 residues. Between the trimmed V and J ends, which lost 6 bases and 4 bases, there was a span of 10 bases. The CDR3 DNA sequence: TGTGCCAGCAGACTCGGACAGTATAATTCACCCCTCCACTTT. As protein: CASRLGQYNSPLHF.

This clonotype has more than one count but fewer than ten. The rearrangement joins TRBV9 to TRBJ2-1; the D is unclear. The germline CDR1 and CDR2 sequences are SGDLS and YYNGEE. CDR3 length: 11 amino acids. V was trimmed by 4 bases and J by 9 bases, leaving 8 bases between them. The CDR3 sequence is CASSTSTEQFF. Here the CDR3 DNA reads TGTGCCAGCAGCACCTCAACTGAGCAGTTCTTC.

The CDR3 spells CASGFPGPQETQYF. Written as DNA, the CDR3 is TGTGCTAGTGGTTTTCCCGGTCCTCAAGAGACCCAGTACTTC. This chain links TRBV12-5 with TRBJ2-5, with D hard to call. The CDR3 covers 14 residues. Looked up from germline, CDR1 is LGHNT and CDR2 is FRNRAP. V lost 3 bases to trimming and J lost 2 bases, with 10 bases between them.

Many counts were recorded for this clonotype. CDR3 nucleotides: TGTGCCAGCGAGGGACGGTTCTACAATGAGCAGTTCTTC. It codes for CASEGRFYNEQFF. The chain is built from TRBV28 and TRBJ2-1; D assignment may be TRBD1 or TRBD2 (5 bases each). V dropped 8 bases and J dropped 3 bases, with 11 bases sitting between them. This CDR3 has 13 residues. Germline V lookup: CDR1 MDHEN, CDR2 SYDVKM.

V and J are TRBV12-5 and TRBJ2-1; the D gene is possibly TRBD2 (5 bases). V was shortened by 4 bases and J by 1 base, with 17 bases between the two germline ends. The CDR3 loop spans 17 amino acids. Germline CDR1 LGHNT, CDR2 FRNRAP. The CDR3 DNA reads as TGTGCTAGTGGTTCCCTCCGGGGTACCGGATCCTACAATGAGCAGTTCTTC. Protein: CASGSLRGTGSYNEQFF.

In this sample, this clonotype turned up a few times. This chain links TRBV20-1 with TRBJ2-1; D might be TRBD2 (5 bases). The ends were cut back, 2 bases at V and 12 bases at J, with 14 bases in the middle. The CDR3 consists of 12 residues. CDR1 is DFQATT and CDR2 is SNEGSKA in the germline V gene (reference sequence). DNA for the CDR3: TGCAGTGCTAGATTGGCTAGCCTGGGGCAGTTCTTC. As protein: CSARLASLGQFF.

This clonotype was found a few times. This chain links TRBV4-3 with TRBJ2-6; D possibly corresponds to TRBD2 (6 bases). V was cut by 6 bases and J by 2 bases, with 11 bases left in between. Germline assignment: CDR1 LGHNA and CDR2 YSLEER. This CDR3 has 15 residues. The CDR3 coding sequence is TGCGCCAGCAGACCCTCGGGGGCTGGGGCCAACGTCCTGACTTTC. This sequence encodes CASRPSGAGANVLTF.

Details on this clonotype: A clone one base away is much larger, so this may be a read error. This chain joins TRBV20-1 and TRBJ2-7; TRBD1 might be the D (6 bases). The germline V and J ends were trimmed by 0 bases and 6 bases, with 18 bases remaining between them. From germline, CDR1 is DFQATT and CDR2 SNEGSKA (reference sequence). This CDR3 has 15 amino acids. Here the CDR3 reads CSARDGRGWFREQYF. As DNA, the CDR3 is TGCAGTGCTAGAGATGGAAGGGGGTGGTTTCGCGAGCAGTACTTC.

The V gene is TRBV20-1, the J gene TRBJ1-4, with TRBD1 matching over 10 bases. Germline V gives CDR1 DFQATT, CDR2 SNEGSKA (reference sequence). The ends lost 2 bases at V and 8 bases at J; junction bases unmatched: 11. The CDR3 runs to 16 residues. The CDR3 region has the DNA TGCAGTGCTAGACAGCCGGGACAGGGGACTCCCGAAAAACTGTTTTTT. Protein product: CSARQPGQGTPEKLFF.

The rearrangement joins TRBV9 to TRBJ2-2; a weak D match, TRBD1 (6 bases). The germline V gene encodes CDR1 SGDLS and CDR2 YYNGEE. CDR3 length: 14 amino acids. V was clipped by 5 bases and J by 6 bases, with 14 bases between them. CDR3 nucleotide sequence: TGTGCCAGCAGGCCCGGGACAATGGCCGGGGAGCTGTTTTTT. This encodes CASRPGTMAGELFF.

This clonotype was seen ten or more times. This chain's CDR3 is CSANRGNTEAFF. CDR3 in DNA: TGCAGTGCAAACAGGGGAAACACTGAAGCTTTCTTT. The genes are TRBV20-1 and TRBJ1-1; 7 positions agree with TRBD1. This CDR3 has 12 residues. Trimming removed 6 bases from V and 2 bases from J; junction bases left unmatched: 3. CDR1 and CDR2 from the germline V gene are DFQATT and SNEGSKA (reference sequence).

There are a few counts of this clonotype. This chain uses TRBV12-3 or TRBV12-4 with TRBJ2-1; D unresolved. Deletions cut 10 bases from V and 0 bases from J, with 7 bases between. The CDR3 loop spans 12 amino acids. In DNA form, the CDR3 reads TGTGCCACCATTTACTCCTACAATGAGCAGTTCTTC. Its protein product is CATIYSYNEQFF.

The sample holds a few counts of this clonotype. The CDR3 reads CASSEPQGRGYEQYF. Written as DNA, the CDR3 is TGCGCCAGCAGCGAACCACAGGGGAGAGGCTACGAGCAGTACTTC. The chain couples TRBV10-2 to TRBJ2-7; 7 bases fit TRBD1. Trimming took 6 bases from V and 3 from J; bases not matched to a gene: 11. The germline V gene has CDR1 WSHSY and CDR2 SAAADI. The CDR3 is made up of 15 amino acids.

This clonotype was seen repeatedly, ten times or more. CDR3 in amino acids: CSVYRDGDNEQYF. For the CDR3, the DNA is TGCAGCGTTTACCGGGACGGAGATAACGAGCAGTACTTC. The rearrangement uses TRBV29-1 and TRBJ2-7; TRBD1 or TRBD2 may be the D gene (5 bases each). The CDR3 extends over 13 amino acids. Trimming left V 5 bases short and J 5 bases short, with 16 bases between. Germline V gives CDR1 SQVTM, CDR2 ANQGSEA.

The gene calls are TRBV2 and TRBJ2-7; D gene ambiguous. V was clipped by 3 bases and J by 2 bases, with 14 bases between them. The germline CDR1 and CDR2 sequences are SNHLY and FYNNEI. The CDR3 contains 15 residues. CDR3 region: CASSDRIESTYEQYF. DNA for the CDR3: TGTGCCAGCAGTGACAGGATCGAATCGACCTACGAGCAGTACTTC. The full variable domain, with the rest looked up from reference TRBV2 and TRBJ2-7, is EPEVTQTPSHQVTQMGQEVILRCVPISNHLYFYWYRQILGQKVEFLVSFYNNEISEKSEIFDDQFSVERPDGSNFTLKIRSTKLEDSAMYFCASSDRIESTYEQYFGPGTRLTVT.

The chain recombines TRBV29-1 with TRBJ2-7; 7 positions agree with TRBD1. In germline, CDR1 is SQVTM, CDR2 ANQGSEA. This CDR3 comprises 13 residues. J was trimmed by 1 base and V by 5 bases; bases with no gene match: 5. Here the CDR3 DNA reads TGCAGCGTTCTCAGGACAGGTTCCTACGAGCAGTACTTC. Translated, it gives CSVLRTGSYEQYF.

This clonotype showed up just a few times. The V gene is TRBV9, the J gene TRBJ2-1, with D perhaps given as TRBD1 or TRBD2 (5 bases each). Trimming stripped 0 bases from V and 2 bases from J, with 12 bases between. Germline CDR1 reads SGDLS; CDR2 reads YYNGEE. The CDR3 is 16 residues long. CDR3 residues: CASSVGSGPTYNEQFF. The CDR3 DNA reads as TGTGCCAGCAGCGTAGGCTCGGGACCTACCTACAATGAGCAGTTCTTC.

The chain couples TRBV28 to TRBJ2-2, with D maybe TRBD2 (7 bases). With 2 bases removed from V and 4 bases from J, the gap between germline ends came to 14 bases. Germline V lookup: CDR1 MDHEN, CDR2 SYDVKM. The CDR3 sequence is 16 residues long. CDR3 nucleotide sequence: TGTGCCAGCAGTTTAGGGCGCGGGGGCTCCACCGGGGAGCTGTTTTTT. Its translation: CASSLGRGGSTGELFF.